This passage covers 21 T cell receptor beta chains from one sample sequenced in a study of cytomegalovirus exposure and HLA in healthy donors. 60 Vbeta and 13 Jbeta primers were used in PCR. Clones were sequenced by immunoSEQ multiplex PCR, and TCRdb holds only the in-frame ones, with some missing. Among 75,000 to 100,000 clones, roughly 75% were seen once, and the ten largest hold 6% to 9.5%. Material for sequencing was PBMCs. The receptors derive from a man between 25 and 39 years old in good health and CMV-seronegative.

This clone was observed a handful of times. This chain connects TRBV6-5 to TRBJ2-7; weak D call: TRBD2 (5 bases). The germline V gene has CDR1 MNHEY and CDR2 SVGAGI. The V end was cut by 8 bases, the J end by 7 bases, with 12 bases between. The CDR3 is 11 residues long. The CDR3 loop reads CASSKDLEQYF. The DNA for the CDR3 is TGTGCCAGCTCTAAGGACTTAGAGCAGTACTTC.

In its sample, this clone was seen a few times. V usage is TRBV7-9 and J usage is TRBJ1-5; TRBD1 is a possible D gene (5 bases). Germline V gives CDR1 SEHNR, CDR2 FQNEAQ (reference sequence). V was trimmed by 1 base and J by 6 bases, leaving 7 bases between them. The CDR3 is made up of 13 amino acids. The CDR3 DNA reads TGTGCCAGCAGCTTAGGTGGGGCTCAGCCCCAGCATTTT. Its translation: CASSLGGAQPQHF.

The chain employs TRBV11-2 and TRBJ2-5, with 9 bases aligning to TRBD2. Unmatched junction bases numbered 14, after V lost 6 bases and J lost 6 bases. This CDR3 contains 16 residues. Germline V gives CDR1 SGHAT, CDR2 FQNNGV. The CDR3 reads CASSQAGGVKRKTQYF. CDR3 bases: TGTGCCAGCAGTCAAGCGGGAGGCGTAAAACGGAAGACCCAGTACTTC.

This chain links TRBV14 with TRBJ2-7; possibly TRBD2 for D (5 bases). V lost 2 bases, J lost 3 bases, and 17 bases lay in between. Germline V gene data show CDR1 as SGHDN and CDR2 as FVKESK. The CDR3 contains 16 residues. The CDR3 region is CASSQNIWESGYEQYF. In DNA, the CDR3 is TGTGCCAGCAGCCAAAATATTTGGGAGTCAGGCTACGAGCAGTACTTC.

The chain is built from TRBV19 and TRBJ2-5, with 8 bases matching TRBD2. Trimming took 5 bases from V and 4 from J; bases not matched to a gene: 9. The CDR3 extends over 15 amino acids. Germline loops: CDR1 LNHDA, CDR2 SQIVND (reference sequence). The CDR3 loop reads CASSSGGQFGETQYF. CDR3 coding DNA: TGTGCCAGTAGTTCGGGGGGGCAGTTCGGAGAGACCCAGTACTTC. The full variable domain, rest sourced from reference TRBV19 and TRBJ2-5, is DGGITQSPKYLFRKEGQNVTLSCEQNLNHDAMYWYRQDPGQGLRLIYYSQIVNDFQKGDIAEGYSVSREKKESFPLTVTSAQKNPTAFYLCASSSGGQFGETQYFGPGTRLLVL.

The chain employs TRBV5-4 and TRBJ2-1, with D maybe TRBD2 (5 bases). The germline V gene encodes CDR1 SGHNT and CDR2 YYREEE (reference sequence). V was cut by 7 bases and J by 0 bases, with 5 bases left in between. There are 12 residues in the CDR3. The CDR3 bases are TGTGCCAGCGGGAGCTCCTACAATGAGCAGTTCTTC. It yields the protein CASGSSYNEQFF.

V gene TRBV15 combines with J gene TRBJ1-4; 7 bases are a match to TRBD1. The length of the CDR3 is 17 residues. Germline CDR1 and CDR2: LNHNV and YYDKDF (reference sequence). With V trimmed by 0 bases and J by 5 bases, 9 bases remained unmatched. DNA for the CDR3: TGTGCCACCAGCAGAGATGGGTCGGGCAGGGGGAATGAAAAACTGTTTTTT. This encodes CATSRDGSGRGNEKLFF.

The chain uses TRBV27 and TRBJ1-1, with 7 bases fitting TRBD1. The V segment lost 9 bases and the J segment 9 bases; nucleotides outside the gene matches: 10. This CDR3 comprises 12 residues. From germline, CDR1 is MNHEY and CDR2 SMNVEV (reference sequence). This CDR3 reads CASRNTGDKAFF. In DNA form, the CDR3 reads TGTGCCAGTCGTAATACAGGGGACAAAGCTTTCTTT.

This chain joins TRBV4-3 and TRBJ2-3; TRBD2 aligns across 8 bases. This CDR3 is built from 17 residues. V lost 1 base and J lost 4; bases outside the gene matches: 10. The V gene's germline CDR1 is LGHNA and CDR2 YSLEER. Here the CDR3 DNA reads TGCGCCAGCAGCCAAGGGATACTAGCGGATTTATCAGATACGCAGTATTTT. It specifies CASSQGILADLSDTQYF.

The chain recombines TRBV2 with TRBJ1-1, with a weak D call TRBD1 (6 bases). V lost 8 bases and J lost 5, with 15 bases in between. The germline V gene has CDR1 SNHLY and CDR2 FYNNEI. The CDR3 spans 13 residues. CDR3 loop: CASDFRDKTEAFF. The CDR3 nucleotides read TGTGCCAGCGATTTCCGGGACAAGACTGAAGCTTTCTTT.

As to this clone: This specimen includes other DNA sequences encoding the same CDR3. The gene calls are TRBV6-4 and TRBJ2-2, with a possible D match to TRBD2 (6 bases). V lost 0 bases to trimming and J lost 5 bases, with 7 bases between them. Germline-derived CDR1 and CDR2 are MRHNA and SNTAGT. This CDR3 is 14 amino acids long. The CDR3 nucleotides read TGTGCCAGCAGTGACTCCCGGGAGACCGGGGAGCTGTTTTTT. Protein product: CASSDSRETGELFF.

This chain links TRBV7-3 with TRBJ2-2; 7 bases agree with TRBD1. The CDR3 has 16 residues. Germline CDR1 and CDR2: SGHTA and FQGTGA. The V and J ends lost 4 bases and 4 bases, in that order; junction bases with no gene match: 9. The CDR3 here is CASSSREGAGTGELFF. CDR3 in DNA: TGTGCCAGCAGCTCGCGAGAGGGGGCGGGCACCGGGGAGCTGTTTTTT.

The rearrangement uses TRBV6-1 and TRBJ2-3; 8 positions match TRBD1. The CDR3 is made up of 15 amino acids. Germline V gene data show CDR1 as MNHNS and CDR2 as SASEGT. J gave up 0 bases and V 4 bases, and 3 bases lay outside the gene matches. CDR3 sequence reads: CASSAGGPSTDTQYF. CDR3 coding DNA: TGTGCCAGCAGTGCAGGGGGCCCTAGCACAGATACGCAGTATTTT.

The rearrangement uses TRBV21-1 and TRBJ2-1; TRBD2 reflects the table's D call only, with no check against the DNA. TRBV21-1 is marked as a pseudogene. The CDR3 loop spans 16 amino acids. The CDR3 DNA reads as TGTGCCAGCAGCAAAGGTGGGGGAGGGAGATCCAATGAGCAGTTCTTC. Translation gives CASSKGGGGRSNEQFF.

The chain employs TRBV19 and TRBJ2-3; D might be TRBD2 (6 bases). The CDR3 is 16 residues long. Germline CDR1 LNHDA, CDR2 SQIVND (reference sequence). V was trimmed by 1 base and J by 2 bases, leaving 13 bases between them. CDR3 residues: CASSIVGGDLTDTQYF. The DNA of the CDR3 is TGTGCCAGTAGTATAGTGGGCGGGGATCTCACAGATACGCAGTATTTT.

The CDR3 DNA sequence: TGCGCCAGCAGCTTGGGGACAGCCAATGAGCAGTTCTTC. Translated, it gives CASSLGTANEQFF. The V gene is TRBV5-1, the J gene TRBJ2-1, with a possible D match to TRBD1 (6 bases). The CDR3 totals 13 residues. In germline, CDR1 is SGHRS, CDR2 YFSETQ. Trimming took off 0 bases at V and 6 bases at J, with 7 bases between the two ends.

The count of this clone is one. The CDR3, as DNA: TGTGCCTGGAGCTTACAGGGATCCTATAATTCACCCCTCCACTTT. Translating it yields CAWSLQGSYNSPLHF. The chain is built from TRBV30 and TRBJ1-6, with D perhaps matching TRBD1 (6 bases). CDR1 and CDR2 (germline): GTSNPN, SVGIG (reference sequence). V was pared by 3 bases and J by 1 base, with 10 bases between. The CDR3 extends over 15 amino acids.

This sequence joins TRBV29-1 and TRBJ2-5, with D perhaps TRBD1 (6 bases). The germline V gene has CDR1 SQVTM and CDR2 ANQGSEA. V was pared by 1 base and J by 4 bases, with 7 bases between. This CDR3 comprises 12 residues. In DNA, the CDR3 is TGCAGCGTTGAAGGAGGGGGAGAGACCCAGTACTTC. Translation gives CSVEGGGETQYF.

The chain combines TRBV28 with TRBJ2-5, with TRBD2 matching 12 bases. CDR3 length equals 15 residues. V was clipped by 4 bases and J by 5 bases; unmatched bases: 5. Germline CDR1 MDHEN, CDR2 SYDVKM. The CDR3: CASSWLAGGRETQYF. DNA for the CDR3: TGTGCCAGCAGTTGGCTAGCGGGGGGGCGGGAGACCCAGTACTTC.

This sequence joins TRBV6-5 and TRBJ1-3; D unresolved. With 4 bases removed from V and 0 bases from J, the gap between germline ends came to 7 bases. Germline CDR1 and CDR2: MNHEY and SVGAGI. The CDR3 consists of 14 residues. The CDR3 is CASSSPFSGNTIYF. The DNA of the CDR3 is TGTGCCAGCAGTTCCCCATTCTCTGGAAACACCATATATTTT.

This sequence joins TRBV9 and TRBJ2-2; 8 positions agree with TRBD2. Looked up from germline, CDR1 is SGDLS and CDR2 is YYNGEE. This CDR3 comprises 15 residues. The V segment lost 0 bases and the J segment 14 bases; nucleotides outside the gene matches: 12. The DNA for the CDR3 is TGTGCCAGCAGCGTAGCCGGTACCGGGGGGGCGTCACTGTTTTTT. Translated, it gives CASSVAGTGGASLFF.